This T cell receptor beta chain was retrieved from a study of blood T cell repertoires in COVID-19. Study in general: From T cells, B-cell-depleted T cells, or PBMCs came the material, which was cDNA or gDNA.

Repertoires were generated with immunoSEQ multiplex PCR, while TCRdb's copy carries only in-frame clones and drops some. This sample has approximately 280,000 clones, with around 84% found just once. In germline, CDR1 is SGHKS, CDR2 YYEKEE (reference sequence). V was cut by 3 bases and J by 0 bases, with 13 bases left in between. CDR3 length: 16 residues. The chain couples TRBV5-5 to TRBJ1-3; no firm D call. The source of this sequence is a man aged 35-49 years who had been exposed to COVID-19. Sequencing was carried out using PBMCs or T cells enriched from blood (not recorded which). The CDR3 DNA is TGTGCCAGCAGCTCATACACACGTCCCTCTGGAAACACCATATATTTT. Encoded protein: CASSSYTRPSGNTIYF. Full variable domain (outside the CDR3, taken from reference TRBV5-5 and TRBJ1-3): DAGVTQSPTHLIKTRGQQVTLRCSPISGHKSVSWYQQVLGQGPQFIFQYYEKEERGRGNFPDRFSARQFPNYSSELNVNALLLGDSALYLCASSSYTRPSGNTIYFGEGSWLTVV.